This T cell receptor (beta chain) was profiled in a study of blood T cell repertoires in COVID-19. Study at large: The origin of the acute and convalescent COVID-19 samples was the United States, Italy and Spain. PBMCs, B-cell-depleted T cells, or T cells provided the cDNA or gDNA that made up the material.

The authors' processing: How many nucleated cells were present was estimated from reference gene primer amplification. Generated by immunoSEQ multiplex PCR, the TCRdb table keeps only in-frame clones and is missing some. Clonal size and the V and J genes are those of that table, whereas D and trimming came from the DNA. The table lists around 700,000 clones, 85% to 90% of them singletons. The TCR comes from a woman younger than 35 with acute or convalescent COVID-19. What was sequenced was peripheral blood.

The DNA of the CDR3 is TGTGCCAGCAGTTTGGAGCCAGGACAAAACACTGAAGCTTTCTTT. Its protein is CASSLEPGQNTEAFF. This chain joins TRBV28 and TRBJ1-1; a possible D gene is TRBD1 (5 bases). The CDR3 has 15 residues. V was clipped by 3 bases and J by 2 bases, with 13 bases between them. Germline assignment: CDR1 MDHEN and CDR2 SYDVKM.